The 25 T cell receptor beta chains reported below all come from one sample, sequenced in a study of T cells in Graves' hyperthyroidism and ophthalmopathy. TCR beta CDR3 sequences were amplified from RNA transcripts. A set of HTBI primers served as the primers for a first-round RT-PCR of the TCR CDR3. TCRdb reprocessed the multiplex PCR reads with MiXCR, giving one entry per CDR3 protein. The sample lists roughly 400,000 distinct CDR3 sequences, over 13% occurring once. The specimen was blood. All receptors derive from a man aged 45-65 years with Graves' ophthalmopathy.

This clonotype appeared a few times. The chain couples TRBV29-1 to TRBJ2-1; 15 bases align to TRBD2. Looked up from germline, CDR1 is SQVTM and CDR2 is ANQGSEA. The CDR3 extends over 19 amino acids. The V gene end was trimmed by 1 base and the J gene end by 7 bases; junction bases not matched to a gene: 14. The DNA for the CDR3 is TGCAGCGTTGAAGTATACCGGACTAGCGGGAGGGCCAGGGGTAATGAGCAGTTCTTC. It codes for CSVEVYRTSGRARGNEQFF.

This clonotype was counted many times. J is TRBJ1-6 and V is TRBV7-3; 10 positions agree with TRBD1. The CDR3 totals 14 residues. Germline loops: CDR1 SGHTA, CDR2 FQGTGA. V was pared by 7 bases and J by 7 bases, with 4 bases of the junction left unmatched. The CDR3 loop reads CASTDRGPNSPLHF. CDR3 DNA: TGTGCCAGCACAGACAGGGGGCCGAATTCACCCCTCCACTTT. The full variable domain, with the rest looked up from reference TRBV7-3 and TRBJ1-6, is GAGVSQTPSNKVTEKGKYVELRCDPISGHTALYWYRQSLGQGPEFLIYFQGTGAADDSGLPNDRFFAVRPEGSVSTLKIQRTERGDSAVYLCASTDRGPNSPLHFGNGTRLTVT.

This clonotype was counted a few times. The chain recombines TRBV12-3 or TRBV12-4 with TRBJ1-1; D not certain. Trimming pared 6 bases from V and 6 bases from J, leaving 14 bases between. The CDR3 loop spans 13 amino acids. CDR3: CASRATDLSEAFF. CDR3 coding DNA: TGTGCCAGCAGGGCCACAGATCTCTCTGAAGCTTTCTTT.

The table lists this clonotype with many counts. The V and J genes are TRBV3-1 and TRBJ2-3, with D unclear. Trimming left V 5 bases short and J 6 bases short, with 6 bases between. This CDR3 spans 11 amino acids. Germline V gene sequence: CDR1 LGHDT, CDR2 YNNKEL (reference sequence). CDR3 residues: CASSVEDTQYF. The CDR3, as DNA: TGTGCCAGCAGCGTTGAGGATACGCAGTATTTT.

Ten or more counts support this clonotype. The CDR3 sequence is CASTNSGSTDTQYF. In nucleotides, the CDR3 is TGTGCCAGCACCAATAGCGGAAGCACAGATACGCAGTATTTT. The V and J genes are TRBV12-3 or TRBV12-4 and TRBJ2-3; maybe TRBD2 (6 bases). Trimming removed 7 bases at V and 0 bases at J, with 11 bases between. The CDR3 is 14 amino acids.

A few counts support this clonotype. The V gene is TRBV9, the J gene TRBJ1-5; D unclear. The germline V and J ends were trimmed by 4 bases and 0 bases, with 11 bases remaining between them. CDR3 length: 15 residues. CDR1 and CDR2 (germline): SGDLS, YYNGEE. Here the CDR3 DNA reads TGTGCCAGCAGCCGACACGGGAATAGCAATCAGCCCCAGCATTTT. Amino acids: CASSRHGNSNQPQHF.

This clonotype has a handful of counts. The chain combines TRBV12-5 with TRBJ1-6; D perhaps matches TRBD1 (5 bases). The germline gives CDR1 LGHNT, CDR2 FRNRAP. The germline V and J ends were trimmed by 4 bases and 3 bases, with 7 bases remaining between them. CDR3 length equals 14 residues. As DNA, the CDR3 is TGTGCTAGTGGTTCGGACATCTATAATTCACCCCTCCACTTT. Protein: CASGSDIYNSPLHF. Together with reference TRBV12-5 and TRBJ1-6, the CDR3 gives the full variable domain: DARVTQTPRHKVTEMGQEVTMRCQPILGHNTVFWYRQTMMQGLELLAYFRNRAPLDDSGMPKDRFSAEMPDATLATLKIQPSEPRDSAVYFCASGSDIYNSPLHFGNGTRLTVT.

This clonotype was seen only a few times. The rearrangement uses TRBV15 and TRBJ1-6; D possibly corresponds to TRBD1 (5 bases). Trimming shortened V by 3 bases and J by 7 bases, and 16 bases separated the two germline ends. CDR1 is LNHNV and CDR2 is YYDKDF in the germline V gene (reference sequence). The CDR3 extends over 16 amino acids. The CDR3 is CATSRRDLPMNSPLHF. The CDR3, as DNA: TGTGCCACCAGCAGGAGGGACCTACCAATGAATTCACCCCTCCACTTT.

This clonotype came up a few times. The chain combines TRBV4-1 with TRBJ2-1, with TRBD2 identical over 7 bases. This CDR3 has 15 residues. V lost 2 bases to trimming and J lost 8 bases; unmatched junction nucleotides: 9. CDR1 MGHRA and CDR2 YSYEKL come from the germline V gene. Here the CDR3 DNA reads TGCGCCAGCAGCCAAATCCCTAGCGGTCTGCATGAGCAGTTCTTC. Translation gives CASSQIPSGLHEQFF.

In its sample, this clonotype was seen a few times. This rearrangement joins TRBV5-1 to TRBJ2-7, with TRBD2 matching over 11 bases. Germline lookup yields CDR1 SGHRS and CDR2 YFSETQ. V dropped 4 bases and J dropped 2; count of bases not matched to a gene: 5. CDR3 length: 15 amino acids. CDR3 nucleotides: TGCGCCAGCAGCGTGCTAGCGGGAGGAGCCTACGAGCAGTACTTC. Protein sequence: CASSVLAGGAYEQYF.

The CDR3 reads CATRTDTQYF. The CDR3 bases are TGTGCCACCCGGACAGATACGCAGTATTTT. The chain joins TRBV27 to TRBJ2-3; D gene unclear. Germline CDR1 MNHEY, CDR2 SMNVEV (reference sequence). The CDR3 has 10 amino acids. The V end was cut by 10 bases, the J end by 3 bases, with 5 bases between.

In its sample, this clonotype was seen many times. V is TRBV2 and J is TRBJ2-3; D may be TRBD1 or TRBD2 (5 bases each). The CDR3 covers 15 residues. Germline V gene data show CDR1 as SNHLY and CDR2 as FYNNEI. The germline V and J ends were trimmed by 6 bases and 3 bases, with 16 bases remaining between them. The CDR3: CASSGDHGDTDTQYF. The DNA of the CDR3 is TGTGCCAGCAGCGGGGACCACGGGGATACAGATACGCAGTATTTT. Filled out from reference TRBV2 and TRBJ2-3, the complete variable domain reads EPEVTQTPSHQVTQMGQEVILRCVPISNHLYFYWYRQILGQKVEFLVSFYNNEISEKSEIFDDQFSVERPDGSNFTLKIRSTKLEDSAMYFCASSGDHGDTDTQYFGPGTRLTVL.

In nucleotides, the CDR3 is TGCGCCAGCAGCCAAGGGCTGGGGTTGGACTATGGCTACACCTTC. It yields the protein CASSQGLGLDYGYTF. The genes are TRBV4-1 and TRBJ1-2; D not resolved. This CDR3 comprises 15 residues. The germline V gene has CDR1 MGHRA and CDR2 YSYEKL. V was cut by 1 base and J by 3 bases, with 12 bases left in between.

This clonotype was picked up a small number of times. The chain recombines TRBV7-9 with TRBJ2-2; 8 bases map to TRBD1. V lost 11 bases to trimming and J lost 3 bases; unmatched junction nucleotides: 11. Germline loops: CDR1 SEHNR, CDR2 FQNEAQ (reference sequence). CDR3 length: 15 amino acids. The CDR3 coding sequence is TGTGCCTGCGGCAGGGACAGGTTCGACACCGGGGAGCTGTTTTTT. The encoded protein is CACGRDRFDTGELFF. The full variable domain, with the rest looked up from reference TRBV7-9 and TRBJ2-2, is DTGVSQNPRHKITKRGQNVTFRCDPISEHNRLYWYRQTLGQGPEFLTYFQNEAQLEKSRLLSDRFSAERPKGSFSTLEIQRTEQGDSAMYLCACGRDRFDTGELFFGEGSRLTVL.

This clonotype was seen repeatedly, ten times or more. The chain carries TRBV27 and TRBJ2-5, with D unresolved. Germline V gene lookup returns CDR1 MNHEY and CDR2 SMNVEV (reference sequence). Trimming cost V 5 bases and J 5 bases, with 18 bases left between them. The CDR3 length is 15 residues. DNA for the CDR3: TGTGCCAGCAGTCTCGGCCTTGGCCTGGGGGAGACCCAGTACTTC. Its translation: CASSLGLGLGETQYF.

A few counts support this clonotype. Written as DNA, the CDR3 is TGTGCCAGCAGCCGAGACAGGTTAAAACAGGGGGAGACCCAGTACTTC. It translates to CASSRDRLKQGETQYF. V and J are TRBV6-1 and TRBJ2-5; 7 positions agree with TRBD1. Trimming removed 6 bases from V and 5 bases from J; junction bases left unmatched: 15. CDR3 length: 16 amino acids. Germline CDR1 reads MNHNS; CDR2 reads SASEGT.

This clonotype was detected many times. The V gene is TRBV7-9, the J gene TRBJ2-5; 7 positions agree with TRBD2. The trim removed 5 bases at V and 2 bases at J, leaving 8 bases unmatched. Germline V gene sequence: CDR1 SEHNR, CDR2 FQNEAQ (reference sequence). This CDR3 has 15 amino acids. The CDR3 nucleotides are TGTGCCAGCAGCCGACCGGGGGGTTTTCAAGAGACCCAGTACTTC. This codes for CASSRPGGFQETQYF.

This clonotype was detected ten times or more. This chain connects TRBV3-1 to TRBJ2-1; D is unclear. The V gene's germline CDR1 is LGHDT and CDR2 YNNKEL (reference sequence). The length of the CDR3 is 14 residues. Trimming removed 0 bases at V and 4 bases at J, with 7 bases between. The CDR3 region is CASSQDFGYNEQFF. As DNA, the CDR3 is TGTGCCAGCAGCCAAGACTTTGGTTACAATGAGCAGTTCTTC.

The sample holds many counts of this clonotype. The rearrangement joins TRBV5-1 to TRBJ1-2; D unclear. The CDR3 is 15 amino acids. The V end was cut by 0 bases, the J end by 3 bases, with 12 bases between. Germline V gene data show CDR1 as SGHRS and CDR2 as YFSETQ. CDR3: CASSLAQTADYGYTF. The DNA for the CDR3 is TGCGCCAGCAGCTTGGCCCAAACTGCGGACTATGGCTACACCTTC.

The rearrangement joins TRBV7-6 to TRBJ2-7, with 11 bases identical to TRBD2. The CDR3 is 14 amino acids. Germline V CDR1 and CDR2: SGHVS, FNYEAQ. V gave up 7 bases and J gave up 6 bases; unmatched junction bases: 8. The CDR3 DNA is TGTGCCAGCAACCACCCCCTAGCGGGAGGCGAGCAGTACTTC. It encodes CASNHPLAGGEQYF.

This clonotype has a count of ten or more. The chain links TRBV20-1 to TRBJ1-1; possible D gene TRBD1, 6 bases. The germline CDR1 and CDR2 sequences are DFQATT and SNEGSKA (reference sequence). This CDR3 spans 13 amino acids. Trimming took off 4 bases at V and 1 base at J, with 10 bases between the two ends. The CDR3 nucleotides read TGCAGTGCTATTAGGGGGGGGAACACTGAAGCTTTCTTT. It yields the protein CSAIRGGNTEAFF.

In its sample, this clonotype was seen many times. The chain has TRBV18 and TRBJ1-1; TRBD1 is a possible D gene (6 bases). With 5 bases removed from V and 7 bases from J, the gap between germline ends came to 14 bases. The germline CDR1 and CDR2 sequences are KGHSH and LQKENI. The CDR3 has 13 residues. CDR3 loop: CASSSRTDREAFF. In DNA form, the CDR3 reads TGTGCCAGCTCATCTAGGACAGACCGTGAAGCTTTCTTT. The whole variable domain, filled in from reference TRBV18 and TRBJ1-1, reads NAGVMQNPRHLVRRRGQEARLRCSPMKGHSHVYWYRQLPEEGLKFMVYLQKENIIDESGMPKERFSAEFPKEGPSILRIQQVVRGDSAAYFCASSSRTDREAFFGQGTRLTVV.

The chain couples TRBV29-1 to TRBJ2-5; 11 positions match TRBD1. Germline CDR1 is SQVTM and CDR2 is ANQGSEA. The junction had 5 bases not matched to a gene; V was cut back by 6 bases and J by 5 bases. The CDR3 runs to 13 residues. The CDR3 DNA follows: TGCAGCGTCGGACAGGGGGCAGGGGAGACCCAGTACTTC. As protein: CSVGQGAGETQYF.

This clonotype was recorded many times. The chain links TRBV6-2 or TRBV6-3 to TRBJ2-2; 12 bases match TRBD2. This CDR3 has 15 residues. J lost 8 bases, V lost 3 bases, and 4 bases had no gene match. Looked up from germline, CDR1 is MNHEY and CDR2 is SVGEGT. The CDR3 bases are TGTGCCAGCAGTTATGGACTAGCGGGAACAGGGGAGCTGTTTTTT. It yields the protein CASSYGLAGTGELFF.

This clonotype appeared many times. V is TRBV9 and J is TRBJ2-1; D gene ambiguous. Trimming shortened V by 3 bases and J by 3 bases, and 7 bases separated the two germline ends. This CDR3 spans 13 amino acids. Germline-derived CDR1 and CDR2 are SGDLS and YYNGEE. CDR3 sequence: CASSGCDYNEQFF. CDR3 DNA: TGTGCCAGCAGCGGTTGCGACTACAATGAGCAGTTCTTC. The full variable domain, in which reference TRBV9 and TRBJ2-1 provide the parts outside the CDR3, is DSGVTQTPKHLITATGQRVTLRCSPRSGDLSVYWYQQSLDQGLQFLIQYYNGEERAKGNILERFSAQQFPDLHSELNLSSLELGDSALYFCASSGCDYNEQFFGPGTRLTVL.